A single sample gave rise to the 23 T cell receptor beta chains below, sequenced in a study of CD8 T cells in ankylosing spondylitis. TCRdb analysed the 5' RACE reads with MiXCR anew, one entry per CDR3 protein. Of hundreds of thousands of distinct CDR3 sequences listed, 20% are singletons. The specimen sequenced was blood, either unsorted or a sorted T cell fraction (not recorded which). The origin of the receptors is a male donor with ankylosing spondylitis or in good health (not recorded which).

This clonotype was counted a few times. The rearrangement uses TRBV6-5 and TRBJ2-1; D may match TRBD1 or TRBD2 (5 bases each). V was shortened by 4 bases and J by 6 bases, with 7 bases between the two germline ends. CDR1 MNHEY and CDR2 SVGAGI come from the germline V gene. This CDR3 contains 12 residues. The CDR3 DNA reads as TGTGCCAGCAGTTGGGGGTCCAATGAGCAGTTCTTC. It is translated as CASSWGSNEQFF.

CDR3 DNA: TGCGCCAGCAGCCAAGATCTTTATGCTAGGGACAGGCAACACACAGATACGCAGTATTTT. It codes for CASSQDLYARDRQHTDTQYF. The chain is built from TRBV4-1 and TRBJ2-3; 8 bases align to TRBD1. Germline CDR1 is MGHRA and CDR2 is YSYEKL. The CDR3 runs 20 residues. V shed 0 bases and J 2 bases; nucleotides not matched to a gene: 16.

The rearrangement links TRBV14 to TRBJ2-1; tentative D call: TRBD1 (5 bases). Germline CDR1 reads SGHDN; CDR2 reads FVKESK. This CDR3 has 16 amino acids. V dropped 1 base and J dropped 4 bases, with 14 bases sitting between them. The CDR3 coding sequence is TGTGCCAGCAGCCAAGGACGTTTCCAGGGTTACAATGAGCAGTTCTTC. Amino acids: CASSQGRFQGYNEQFF.

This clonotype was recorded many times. CDR3 sequence (DNA): TGCAGTGTTATTCCGGGACTAGCGCTATCCTACAATGAGCAGTTCTTC. Translating it yields CSVIPGLALSYNEQFF. The chain joins TRBV20-1 to TRBJ2-1; 10 nucleotides match TRBD2. This CDR3 spans 16 amino acids. Germline CDR1 and CDR2: DFQATT and SNEGSKA (reference sequence). The V gene end was trimmed by 7 bases and the J gene end by 1 base; junction bases not matched to a gene: 10.

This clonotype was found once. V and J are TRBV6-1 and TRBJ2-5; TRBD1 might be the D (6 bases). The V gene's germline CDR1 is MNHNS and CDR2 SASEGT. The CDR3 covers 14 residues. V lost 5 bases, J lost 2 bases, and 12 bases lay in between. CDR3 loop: CASSPQRGQETQYF. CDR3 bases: TGTGCCAGCAGTCCCCAAAGGGGGCAAGAGACCCAGTACTTC.

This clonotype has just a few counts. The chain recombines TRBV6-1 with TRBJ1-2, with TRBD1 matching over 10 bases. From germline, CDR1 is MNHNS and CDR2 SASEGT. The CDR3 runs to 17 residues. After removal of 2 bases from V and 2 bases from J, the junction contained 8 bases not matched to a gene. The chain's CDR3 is CASSELSPTGGNYGYTF. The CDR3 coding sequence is TGTGCCAGCAGTGAACTCAGCCCGACAGGGGGCAACTATGGCTACACCTTC.

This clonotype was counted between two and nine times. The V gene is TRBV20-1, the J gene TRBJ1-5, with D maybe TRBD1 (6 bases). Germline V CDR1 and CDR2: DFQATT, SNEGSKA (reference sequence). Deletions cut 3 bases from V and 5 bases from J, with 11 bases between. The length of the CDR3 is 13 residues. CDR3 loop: CSASGGADQPQHF. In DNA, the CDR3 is TGCAGTGCTAGTGGGGGCGCCGATCAGCCCCAGCATTTT.

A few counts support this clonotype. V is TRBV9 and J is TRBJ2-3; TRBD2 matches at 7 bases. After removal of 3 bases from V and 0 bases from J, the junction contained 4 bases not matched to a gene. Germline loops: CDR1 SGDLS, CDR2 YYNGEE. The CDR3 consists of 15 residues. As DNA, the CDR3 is TGTGCCAGCAGCGCGACTAGCATTAGCACAGATACGCAGTATTTT. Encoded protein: CASSATSISTDTQYF. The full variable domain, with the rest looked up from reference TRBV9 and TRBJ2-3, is DSGVTQTPKHLITATGQRVTLRCSPRSGDLSVYWYQQSLDQGLQFLIQYYNGEERAKGNILERFSAQQFPDLHSELNLSSLELGDSALYFCASSATSISTDTQYFGPGTRLTVL.

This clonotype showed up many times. The CDR3 DNA reads TGTGCCAGCAGCCCCCGGGACAAAATAAGCACAGATACGCAGTATTTT. This codes for CASSPRDKISTDTQYF. The chain couples TRBV12-3 or TRBV12-4 to TRBJ2-3, with a weak D call TRBD1 (6 bases). The CDR3 consists of 16 residues. V lost 6 bases to trimming and J lost 0 bases, with 16 bases between them.

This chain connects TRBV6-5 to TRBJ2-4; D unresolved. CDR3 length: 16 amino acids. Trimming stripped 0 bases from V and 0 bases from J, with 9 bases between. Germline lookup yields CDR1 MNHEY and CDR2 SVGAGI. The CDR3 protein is CASSYSGTVAKNIQYF. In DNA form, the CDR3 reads TGTGCCAGCAGTTACTCTGGCACTGTAGCCAAAAACATTCAGTACTTC.

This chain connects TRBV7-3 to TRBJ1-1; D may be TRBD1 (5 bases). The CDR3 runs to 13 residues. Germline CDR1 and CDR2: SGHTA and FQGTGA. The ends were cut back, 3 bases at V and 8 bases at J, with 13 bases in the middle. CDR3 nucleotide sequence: TGTGCCAGCAGCTTTCAGGTAGGGACGGAAGCTTTCTTT. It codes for CASSFQVGTEAFF.

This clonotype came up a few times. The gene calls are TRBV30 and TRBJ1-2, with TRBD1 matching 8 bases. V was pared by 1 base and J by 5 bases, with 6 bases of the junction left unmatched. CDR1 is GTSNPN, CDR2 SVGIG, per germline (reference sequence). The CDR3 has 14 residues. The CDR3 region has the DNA TGTGCCTGGAGTGGAGACAGGGGCAGTTATGGCTACACCTTC. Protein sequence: CAWSGDRGSYGYTF.

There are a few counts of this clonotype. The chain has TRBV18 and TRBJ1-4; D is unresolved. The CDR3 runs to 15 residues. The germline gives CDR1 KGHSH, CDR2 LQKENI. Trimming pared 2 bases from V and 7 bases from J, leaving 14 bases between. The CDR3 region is CASSPTGPAIEKLFF. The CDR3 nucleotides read TGTGCCAGCTCACCAACCGGGCCCGCAATTGAAAAACTGTTTTTT.

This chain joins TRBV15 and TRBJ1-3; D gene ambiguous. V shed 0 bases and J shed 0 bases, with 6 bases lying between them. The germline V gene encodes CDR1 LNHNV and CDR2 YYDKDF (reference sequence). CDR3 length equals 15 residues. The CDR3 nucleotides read TGTGCCACCAGCAGAGATGTAAGCTCTGGAAACACCATATATTTT. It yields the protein CATSRDVSSGNTIYF.

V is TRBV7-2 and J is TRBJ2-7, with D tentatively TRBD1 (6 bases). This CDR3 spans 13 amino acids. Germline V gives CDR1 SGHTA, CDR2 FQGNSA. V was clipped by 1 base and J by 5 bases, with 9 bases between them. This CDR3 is CASSLDRENEQYV. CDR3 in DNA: TGTGCCAGCAGCTTAGACAGGGAGAACGAGCAGTACGTC.

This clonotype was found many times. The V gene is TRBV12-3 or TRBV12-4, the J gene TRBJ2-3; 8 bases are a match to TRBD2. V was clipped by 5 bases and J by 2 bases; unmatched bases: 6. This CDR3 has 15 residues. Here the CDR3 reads CASSLSGVDTDTQYF. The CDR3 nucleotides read TGTGCCAGCAGTCTTAGCGGGGTCGACACAGATACGCAGTATTTT.

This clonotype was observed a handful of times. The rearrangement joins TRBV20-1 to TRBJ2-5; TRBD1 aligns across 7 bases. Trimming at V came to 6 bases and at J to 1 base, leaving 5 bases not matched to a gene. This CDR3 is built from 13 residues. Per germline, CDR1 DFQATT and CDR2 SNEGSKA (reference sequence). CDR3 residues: CSAQQGFQETQYF. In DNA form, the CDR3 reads TGCAGTGCGCAACAGGGGTTCCAAGAGACCCAGTACTTC.

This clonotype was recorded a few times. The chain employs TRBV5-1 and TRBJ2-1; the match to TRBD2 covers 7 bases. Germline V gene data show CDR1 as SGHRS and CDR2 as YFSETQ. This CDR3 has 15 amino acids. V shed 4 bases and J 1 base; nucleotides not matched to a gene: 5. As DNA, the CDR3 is TGCGCCAGCAGCCAGACTAGCTTATCCTACAATGAGCAGTTCTTC. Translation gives CASSQTSLSYNEQFF.

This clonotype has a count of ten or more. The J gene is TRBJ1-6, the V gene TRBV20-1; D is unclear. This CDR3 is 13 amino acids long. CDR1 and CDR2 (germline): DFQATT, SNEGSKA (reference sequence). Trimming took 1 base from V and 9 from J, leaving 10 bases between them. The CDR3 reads CSARANRGSPLHF. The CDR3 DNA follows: TGCAGTGCTAGAGCTAATAGAGGTTCACCCCTCCACTTT.

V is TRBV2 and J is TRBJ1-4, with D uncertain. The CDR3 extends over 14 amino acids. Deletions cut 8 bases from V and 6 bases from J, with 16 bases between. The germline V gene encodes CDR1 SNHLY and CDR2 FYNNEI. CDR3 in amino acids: CASGEQLKDEKLFF. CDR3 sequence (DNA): TGTGCCAGCGGGGAACAACTAAAAGATGAAAAACTGTTTTTT.

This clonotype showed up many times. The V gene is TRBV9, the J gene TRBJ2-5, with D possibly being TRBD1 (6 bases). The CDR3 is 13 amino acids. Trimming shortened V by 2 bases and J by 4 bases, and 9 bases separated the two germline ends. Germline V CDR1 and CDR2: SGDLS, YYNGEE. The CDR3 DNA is TGTGCCAGCAGCGTTACAGGGAGAGAGACCCAGTACTTC. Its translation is CASSVTGRETQYF.

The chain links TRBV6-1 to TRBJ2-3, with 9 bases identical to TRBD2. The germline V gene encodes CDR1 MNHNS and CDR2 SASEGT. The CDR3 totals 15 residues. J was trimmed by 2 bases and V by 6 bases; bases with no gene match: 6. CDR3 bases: TGTGCCAGCAGCTCAGGGGGACTAGCCACAGATACGCAGTATTTT. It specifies CASSSGGLATDTQYF.

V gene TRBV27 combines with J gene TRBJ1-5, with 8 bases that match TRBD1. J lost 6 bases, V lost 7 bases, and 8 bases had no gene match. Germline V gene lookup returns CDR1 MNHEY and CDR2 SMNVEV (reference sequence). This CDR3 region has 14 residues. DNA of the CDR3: TGTGCCAGCAATAGACAGGGGAACGGTCAGCCCCAGCATTTT. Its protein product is CASNRQGNGQPQHF.